This TCR beta chain was sequenced for a study of Ad26.COV2.S vaccination and SARS-CoV-2 variants. At the level of the study: Ad26.COV2.S arm of COV1001 included the donor. Donor got 5x10^10 or 1x10^11 viral particles of Ad26.COV2.S. Study results and caveats: Recipients given vaccine exceeded placebo recipients in spike-specific TCR breadth.

Profiled with immunoSEQ multiplex PCR; TCRdb holds only in-frame clones, not every one. The sample contains about 350,000 clones, approximately 90% of which appear only once. This CDR3 has 15 amino acids. From germline, CDR1 is SGHRS and CDR2 YFSETQ. Trimming removed 4 bases at V and 0 bases at J, with 13 bases between. This clone was detected only a few times. As yet, its antigen is unknown. Treatment noted: around 19 received Ad26.COV2.S at low or high dose, single or two shots; about 5 received placebo; per-sample allocation not given. Specimens were obtained on day 63 following the first vaccine or placebo injection.

The rearrangement links TRBV5-1 to TRBJ1-1; D not resolved. Sequences were derived from peripheral blood, sampled in a trial of Ad26.COV2.S vaccine versus placebo. The receptor was isolated from a person aged 18-60 years who received the Ad26.COV2.S COVID-19 vaccine or a placebo. The CDR3 DNA reads as TGCGCCAGCAGCACCACCCCGGGCATGAACACTGAAGCTTTCTTT. This encodes CASSTTPGMNTEAFF.